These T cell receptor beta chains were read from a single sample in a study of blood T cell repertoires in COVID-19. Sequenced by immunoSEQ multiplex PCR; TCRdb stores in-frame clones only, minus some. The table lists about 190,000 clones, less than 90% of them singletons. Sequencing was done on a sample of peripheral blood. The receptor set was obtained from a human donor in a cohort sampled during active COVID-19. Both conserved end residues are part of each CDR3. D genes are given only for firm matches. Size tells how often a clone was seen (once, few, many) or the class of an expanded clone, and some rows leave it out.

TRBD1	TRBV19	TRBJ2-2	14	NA	CASTRTGTAGELFF	TGTGCCAGTACCAGGACAGGCACCGCCGGGGAGCTGTTTTTT
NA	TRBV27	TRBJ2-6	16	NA	CASSLGGRGGANVLTF	TGTGCCAGCAGTTTGGGGGGGCGCGGCGGGGCCAACGTCCTGACTTTC
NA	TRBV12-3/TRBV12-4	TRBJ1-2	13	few	CASSLAGSHGYTF	TGTGCCAGCAGTTTAGCGGGCTCACATGGCTACACCTTC
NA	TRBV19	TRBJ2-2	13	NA	CASSTTGPGELFF	TGTGCCAGTAGTACCACAGGGCCCGGGGAGCTGTTTTTT
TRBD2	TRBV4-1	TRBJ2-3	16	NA	CASSGRLAGVTDTQYF	TGCGCCAGCAGCGGACGACTAGCGGGGGTCACAGATACGCAGTATTTT
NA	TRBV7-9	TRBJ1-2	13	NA	CASSRDSFWGYTF	TGTGCCAGCAGCCGTGACAGCTTCTGGGGCTACACCTTC
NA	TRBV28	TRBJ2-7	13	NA	CASSQGTTYEQYF	TGTGCCAGCAGCCAGGGGACAACCTACGAGCAGTACTTC
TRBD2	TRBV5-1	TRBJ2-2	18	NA	CASSLPPGGGPNTGELFF	TGCGCCAGCAGCTTGCCCCCCGGGGGGGGGCCGAACACCGGGGAGCTGTTTTTT
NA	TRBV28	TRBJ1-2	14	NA	CASSRPPGHYGYTF	TGTGCCAGCAGCCGACCCCCAGGGCACTATGGCTACACCTTC
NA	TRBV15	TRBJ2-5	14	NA	CATSSLTKQETQYF	TGTGCCACCAGCAGCCTGACTAAACAAGAGACCCAGTACTTC
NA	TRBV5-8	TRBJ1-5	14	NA	CASRKTEANQPQHF	TGTGCCAGCAGAAAGACAGAGGCCAATCAGCCCCAGCATTTT
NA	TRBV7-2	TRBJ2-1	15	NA	CASSPRGPSLGEQFF	TGTGCCAGCAGCCCCCGAGGCCCCTCCCTGGGTGAGCAGTTCTTC
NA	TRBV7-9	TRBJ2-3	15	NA	CASSLSSGDADTQYF	TGTGCCAGCAGCTTAAGTAGCGGTGACGCAGATACGCAGTATTTT
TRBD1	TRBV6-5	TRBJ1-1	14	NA	CASSPGTANTEAFF	TGTGCCAGCAGTCCTGGGACAGCCAACACTGAAGCTTTCTTT
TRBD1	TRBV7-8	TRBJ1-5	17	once	CASSFSTGEPSNQPQHF	TGTGCCAGCAGCTTCTCGACAGGGGAGCCTAGCAATCAGCCCCAGCATTTT
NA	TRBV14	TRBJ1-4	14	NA	CASSQGGLGEKLFF	TGTGCCAGCAGCCAAGGGGGGCTCGGTGAAAAACTGTTTTTT
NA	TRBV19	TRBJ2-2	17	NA	CASSMRAGGETTGELFF	TGTGCCAGTAGTATGCGGGCGGGCGGCGAGACCACCGGGGAGCTGTTTTTT
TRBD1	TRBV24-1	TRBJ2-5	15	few	CATSDPGQGLETQYF	TGTGCCACCAGTGATCCGGGACAGGGTTTGGAGACCCAGTACTTC
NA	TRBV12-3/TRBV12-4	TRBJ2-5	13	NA	CASSPRGQETQYF	TGTGCCAGCAGTCCACGAGGGCAAGAGACCCAGTACTTC
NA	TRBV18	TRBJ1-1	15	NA	CASSRATAVLTEAFF	TGTGCCAGCTCACGTGCTACCGCGGTCCTTACGGAAGCTTTCTTT
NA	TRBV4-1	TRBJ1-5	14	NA	CASSANTGYQPQHF	TGCGCCAGCAGCGCTAACACAGGGTATCAGCCCCAGCATTTT
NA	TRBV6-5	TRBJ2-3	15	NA	CASSLGQGQGDTQYF	TGTGCCAGCAGCCTGGGGCAGGGGCAGGGAGATACGCAGTATTTT
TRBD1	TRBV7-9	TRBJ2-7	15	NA	CASSPGTVSFYEQYF	TGTGCCAGCAGCCCAGGGACAGTCTCTTTTTACGAGCAGTACTTC
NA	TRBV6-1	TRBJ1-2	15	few	CASSEIRGTLYGYTF	TGTGCCAGCAGTGAGATCAGGGGTACTCTCTATGGCTACACCTTC
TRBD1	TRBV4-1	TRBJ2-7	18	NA	CASSQIRPGQGKPYEQYF	TGCGCCAGCAGCCAAATACGACCGGGACAGGGTAAGCCCTACGAGCAGTACTTC
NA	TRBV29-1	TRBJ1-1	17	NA	CSVGFSRAGGLNTEAFF	TGCAGCGTTGGTTTCTCCAGGGCGGGGGGATTGAACACTGAAGCTTTCTTT
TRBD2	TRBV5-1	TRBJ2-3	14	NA	CASSRAGGPDTQYF	TGCGCCAGCAGCAGAGCGGGAGGGCCAGATACGCAGTATTTT
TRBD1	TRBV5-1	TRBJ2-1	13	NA	CASSRRQGSEQFF	TGCGCCAGCAGCAGGAGACAGGGTAGTGAGCAGTTCTTC
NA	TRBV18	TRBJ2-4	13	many	CASSPDTQNIQYF	TGTGCCAGCTCACCAGACACCCAAAACATTCAGTACTTC
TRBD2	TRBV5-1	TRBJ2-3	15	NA	CASSSSGLESDTQYF	TGCGCCAGCAGCTCTAGCGGGTTGGAGTCAGATACGCAGTATTTT
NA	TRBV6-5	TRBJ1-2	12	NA	CASRQGLYGYTF	TGTGCCAGCAGACAGGGTCTCTATGGCTACACCTTC
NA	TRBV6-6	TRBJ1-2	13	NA	CASRNRVLSGYTF	TGTGCCAGCAGGAACAGGGTTTTAAGTGGCTACACCTTC
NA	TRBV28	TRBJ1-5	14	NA	CASSLPTGNQPQHF	TGTGCCAGCAGTTTGCCCACTGGCAATCAGCCCCAGCATTTT
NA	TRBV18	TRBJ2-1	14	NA	CASSLRSGYNEQFF	TGTGCCAGCTCACTGCGTAGTGGCTACAATGAGCAGTTCTTC
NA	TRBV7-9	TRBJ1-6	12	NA	CASSTSNSPLHF	TGTGCCAGCAGCACCAGTAATTCACCCCTCCACTTT
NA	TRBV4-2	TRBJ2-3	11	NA	CASSLVDTQYF	TGTGCCAGCAGCCTAGTAGATACGCAGTATTTT
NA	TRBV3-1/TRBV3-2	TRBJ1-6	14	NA	CASSPKSRDSPLHF	TGTGCCAGCAGCCCTAAGAGTCGAGATTCACCCCTCCACTTT
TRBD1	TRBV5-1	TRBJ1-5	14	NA	CASSLGQGASPQHF	TGCGCCAGCAGCTTGGGACAGGGTGCTTCGCCCCAGCATTTT
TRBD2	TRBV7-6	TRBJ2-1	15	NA	CASSFSGLARNEQFF	TGTGCCAGCAGCTTTTCCGGACTAGCGAGAAATGAGCAGTTCTTC
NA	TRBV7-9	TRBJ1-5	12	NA	CASSYQNQPQHF	TGTGCCAGCAGCTATCAAAATCAGCCCCAGCATTTT
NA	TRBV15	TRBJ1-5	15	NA	CATSRDPGGREPQHF	TGTGCCACCAGCAGAGATCCGGGGGGACGGGAGCCCCAGCATTTT
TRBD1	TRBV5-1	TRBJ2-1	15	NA	CASSGRDRGDNEQFF	TGCGCCAGCAGCGGCCGGGACAGGGGGGACAATGAGCAGTTCTTC
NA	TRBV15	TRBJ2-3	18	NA	CATSGPRLRGGREDTQYF	TGTGCCACCAGCGGACCGAGGCTTAGGGGGGGGCGTGAAGATACGCAGTATTTT
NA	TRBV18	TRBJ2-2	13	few	CASSAQYTGELFF	TGTGCCAGCTCGGCACAGTACACCGGGGAGCTGTTTTTT
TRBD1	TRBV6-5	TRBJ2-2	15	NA	CASTVQGALTGELFF	TGTGCCAGCACCGTACAGGGGGCGCTGACCGGGGAGCTGTTTTTT
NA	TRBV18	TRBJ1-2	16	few	CASSPLRVGTNYGYTF	TGTGCCAGCTCACCACTGAGGGTTGGAACTAACTATGGCTACACCTTC
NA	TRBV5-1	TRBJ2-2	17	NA	CASSLQEPRTNTGELFF	TGCGCCAGCAGCTTACAGGAACCTAGGACGAACACCGGGGAGCTGTTTTTT
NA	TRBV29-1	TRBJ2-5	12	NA	CSVVEQQETQYF	TGCAGCGTCGTAGAGCAACAAGAGACCCAGTACTTC
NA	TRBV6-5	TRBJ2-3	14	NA	CASSLLGSADTQYF	TGTGCCAGCAGTCTCCTCGGGTCCGCAGATACGCAGTATTTT
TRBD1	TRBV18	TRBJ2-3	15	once	CASSRLGQGPDTQYF	TGTGCCAGCTCGCGCTTAGGACAGGGCCCAGATACGCAGTATTTT
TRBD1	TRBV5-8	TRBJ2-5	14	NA	CASSRDRVGETQYF	TGTGCCAGCAGCCGTGACAGGGTGGGCGAGACCCAGTACTTC
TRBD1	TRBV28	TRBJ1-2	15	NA	CASSLRTGPGYGYTF	TGTGCCAGCAGTTTAAGGACAGGGCCAGGCTATGGCTACACCTTC
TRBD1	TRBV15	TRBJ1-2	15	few	CATRVAGGADYGYTF	TGTGCCACCAGAGTAGCAGGGGGCGCTGACTATGGCTACACCTTC
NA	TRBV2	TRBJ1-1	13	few	CASRAQGNTEAFF	TGTGCCAGCAGAGCCCAGGGGAACACTGAAGCTTTCTTT
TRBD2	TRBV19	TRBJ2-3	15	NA	CASSPRTSGADTQYF	TGTGCCAGTAGTCCGAGGACTAGCGGAGCAGATACGCAGTATTTT
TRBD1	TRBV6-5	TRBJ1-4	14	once	CASRRTGVNEKLFF	TGTGCCAGCAGACGGACAGGGGTAAATGAAAAACTGTTTTTT
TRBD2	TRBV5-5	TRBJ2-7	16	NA	CASSLAVGTSPYEQYF	TGTGCCAGCAGCTTGGCCGTTGGGACTAGTCCCTACGAGCAGTACTTC
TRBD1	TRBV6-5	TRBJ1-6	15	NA	CASSNRDSLNSPLHF	TGTGCCAGCAGTAACCGGGACAGCCTCAATTCACCCCTCCACTTT